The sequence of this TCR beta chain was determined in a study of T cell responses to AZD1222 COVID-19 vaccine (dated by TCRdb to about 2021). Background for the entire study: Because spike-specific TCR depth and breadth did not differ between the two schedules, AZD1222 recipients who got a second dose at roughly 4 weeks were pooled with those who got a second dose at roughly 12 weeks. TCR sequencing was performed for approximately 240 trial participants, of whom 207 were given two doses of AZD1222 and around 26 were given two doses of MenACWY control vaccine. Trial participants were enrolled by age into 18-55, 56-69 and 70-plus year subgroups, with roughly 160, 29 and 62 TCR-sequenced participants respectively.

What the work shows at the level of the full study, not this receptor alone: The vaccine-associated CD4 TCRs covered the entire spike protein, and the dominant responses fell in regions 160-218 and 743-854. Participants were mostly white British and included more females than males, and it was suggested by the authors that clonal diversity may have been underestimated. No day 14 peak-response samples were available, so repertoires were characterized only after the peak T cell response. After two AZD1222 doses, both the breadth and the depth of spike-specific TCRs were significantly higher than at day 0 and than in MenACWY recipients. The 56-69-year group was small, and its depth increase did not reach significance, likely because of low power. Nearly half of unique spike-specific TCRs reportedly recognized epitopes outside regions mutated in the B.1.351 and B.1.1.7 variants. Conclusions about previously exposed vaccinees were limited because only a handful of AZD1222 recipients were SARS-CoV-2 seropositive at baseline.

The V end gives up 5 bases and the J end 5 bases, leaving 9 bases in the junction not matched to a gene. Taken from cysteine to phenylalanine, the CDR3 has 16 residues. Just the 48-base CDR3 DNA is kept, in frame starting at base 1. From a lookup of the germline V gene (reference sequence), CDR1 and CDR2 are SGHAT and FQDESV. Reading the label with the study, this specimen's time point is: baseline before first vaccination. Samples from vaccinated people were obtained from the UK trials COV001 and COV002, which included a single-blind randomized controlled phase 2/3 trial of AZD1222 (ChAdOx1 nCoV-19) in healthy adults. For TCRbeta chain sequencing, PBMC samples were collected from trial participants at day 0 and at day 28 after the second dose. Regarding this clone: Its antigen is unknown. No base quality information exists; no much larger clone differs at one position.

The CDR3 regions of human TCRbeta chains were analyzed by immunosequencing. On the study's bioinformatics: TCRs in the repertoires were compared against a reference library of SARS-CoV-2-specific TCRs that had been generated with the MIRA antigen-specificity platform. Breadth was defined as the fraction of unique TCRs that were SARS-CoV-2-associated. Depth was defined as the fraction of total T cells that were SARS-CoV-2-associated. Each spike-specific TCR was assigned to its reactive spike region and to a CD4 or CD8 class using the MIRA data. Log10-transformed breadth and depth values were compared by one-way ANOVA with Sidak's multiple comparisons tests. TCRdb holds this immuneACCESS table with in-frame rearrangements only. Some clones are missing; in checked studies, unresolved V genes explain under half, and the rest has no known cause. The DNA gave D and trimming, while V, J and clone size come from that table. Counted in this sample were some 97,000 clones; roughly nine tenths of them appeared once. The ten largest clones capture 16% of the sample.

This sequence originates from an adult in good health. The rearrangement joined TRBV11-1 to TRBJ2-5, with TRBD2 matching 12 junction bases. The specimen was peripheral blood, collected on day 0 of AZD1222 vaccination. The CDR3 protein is CASSHGLAGHTETQYF. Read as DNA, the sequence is TGTGCCAGCAGCCATGGACTAGCGGGACATACTGAGACCCAGTACTTC. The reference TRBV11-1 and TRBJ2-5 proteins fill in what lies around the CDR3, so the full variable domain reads EAEVAQSPRYKITEKSQAVAFWCDPISGHATLYWYRQILGQGPELLVQFQDESVVDDSQLPKDRFSAERLKGVDSTLKIQPAELGDSAMYLCASSHGLAGHTETQYFGPGTRLLVL.